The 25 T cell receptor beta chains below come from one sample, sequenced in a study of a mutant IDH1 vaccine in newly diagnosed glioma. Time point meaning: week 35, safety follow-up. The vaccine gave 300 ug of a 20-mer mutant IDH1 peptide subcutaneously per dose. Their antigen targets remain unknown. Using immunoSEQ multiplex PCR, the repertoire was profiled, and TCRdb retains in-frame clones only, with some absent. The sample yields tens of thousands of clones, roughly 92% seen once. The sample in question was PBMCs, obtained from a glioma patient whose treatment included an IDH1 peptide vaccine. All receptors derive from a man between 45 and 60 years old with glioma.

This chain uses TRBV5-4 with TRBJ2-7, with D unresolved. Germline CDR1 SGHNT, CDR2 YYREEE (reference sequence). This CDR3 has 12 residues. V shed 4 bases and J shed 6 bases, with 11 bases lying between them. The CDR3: CASSGPFGEQYF. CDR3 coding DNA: TGTGCCAGCAGCGGGCCTTTTGGCGAGCAGTACTTC.

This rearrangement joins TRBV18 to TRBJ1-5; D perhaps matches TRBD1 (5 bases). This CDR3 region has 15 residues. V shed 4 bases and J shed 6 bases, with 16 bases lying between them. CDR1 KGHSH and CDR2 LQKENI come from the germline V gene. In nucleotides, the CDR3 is TGTGCCAGCTCACAATCAGGGAATCTTATTCAGCCCCAGCATTTT. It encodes CASSQSGNLIQPQHF.

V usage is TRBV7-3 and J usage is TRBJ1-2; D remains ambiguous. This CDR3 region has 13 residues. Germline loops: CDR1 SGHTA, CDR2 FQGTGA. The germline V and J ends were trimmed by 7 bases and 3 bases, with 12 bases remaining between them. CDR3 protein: CASNTGFHYGYTF. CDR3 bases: TGTGCCAGCAATACCGGGTTCCACTATGGCTACACCTTC. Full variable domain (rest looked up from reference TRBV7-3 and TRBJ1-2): GAGVSQTPSNKVTEKGKYVELRCDPISGHTALYWYRQSLGQGPEFLIYFQGTGAADDSGLPNDRFFAVRPEGSVSTLKIQRTERGDSAVYLCASNTGFHYGYTFGSGTRLTVV.

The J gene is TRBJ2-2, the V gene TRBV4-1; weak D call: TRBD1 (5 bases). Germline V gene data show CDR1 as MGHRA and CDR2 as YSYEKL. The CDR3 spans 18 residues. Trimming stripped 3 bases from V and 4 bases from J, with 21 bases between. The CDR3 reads CASSHSSPSGRSTGELFF. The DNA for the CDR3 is TGCGCCAGCAGCCATTCCTCCCCCTCAGGGCGTAGCACCGGGGAGCTGTTTTTT.

The CDR3 nucleotides are TGTGCCAGCAGCGTAGCTGGCCGGGTCTTGGAAAAACTGTTTTTT. It yields the protein CASSVAGRVLEKLFF. The chain combines TRBV9 with TRBJ1-4; D is uncertain. The V end was cut by 0 bases, the J end by 8 bases, with 14 bases between. CDR3 length: 15 amino acids. Germline CDR1 reads SGDLS; CDR2 reads YYNGEE.

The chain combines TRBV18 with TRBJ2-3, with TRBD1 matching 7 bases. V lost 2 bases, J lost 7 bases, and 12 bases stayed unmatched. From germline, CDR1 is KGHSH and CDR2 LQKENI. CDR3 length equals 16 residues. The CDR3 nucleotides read TGTGCCAGCTCACCAAATCGCAATACACAGGGGAATACGCAGTATTTT. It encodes CASSPNRNTQGNTQYF.

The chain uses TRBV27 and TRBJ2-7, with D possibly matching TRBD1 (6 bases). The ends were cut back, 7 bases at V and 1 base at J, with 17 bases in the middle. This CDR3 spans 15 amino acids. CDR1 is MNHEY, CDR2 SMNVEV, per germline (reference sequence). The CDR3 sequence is CASTFSRDRSYEQYF. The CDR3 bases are TGTGCCAGCACCTTTAGCCGTGACAGGTCCTACGAGCAGTACTTC.

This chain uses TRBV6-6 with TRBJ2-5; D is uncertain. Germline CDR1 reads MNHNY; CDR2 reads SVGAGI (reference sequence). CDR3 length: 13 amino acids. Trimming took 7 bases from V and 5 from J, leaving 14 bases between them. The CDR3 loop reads CASTPPRLETQYF. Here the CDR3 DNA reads TGTGCCAGCACCCCCCCCCGTTTGGAGACCCAGTACTTC.

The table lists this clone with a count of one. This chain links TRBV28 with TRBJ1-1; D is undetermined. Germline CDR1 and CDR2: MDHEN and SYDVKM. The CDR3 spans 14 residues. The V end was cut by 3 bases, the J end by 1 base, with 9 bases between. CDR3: CASSFPDSNTEAFF. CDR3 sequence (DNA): TGTGCCAGCAGTTTTCCAGACTCGAACACTGAAGCTTTCTTT.

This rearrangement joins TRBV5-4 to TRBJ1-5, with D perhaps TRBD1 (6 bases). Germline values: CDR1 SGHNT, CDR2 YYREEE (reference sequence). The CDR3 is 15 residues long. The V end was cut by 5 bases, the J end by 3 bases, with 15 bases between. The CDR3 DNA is TGTGCCAGCAGTGATCAGACAGGACCCAATCAGCCCCAGCATTTT. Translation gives CASSDQTGPNQPQHF.

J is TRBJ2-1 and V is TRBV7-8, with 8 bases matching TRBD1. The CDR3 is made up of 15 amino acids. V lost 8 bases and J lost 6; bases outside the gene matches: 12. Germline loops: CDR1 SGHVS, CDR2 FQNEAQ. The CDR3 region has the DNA TGTGCCAGCGGGGACAGGACAGGCGGAGGCAATGAGCAGTTCTTC. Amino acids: CASGDRTGGGNEQFF.

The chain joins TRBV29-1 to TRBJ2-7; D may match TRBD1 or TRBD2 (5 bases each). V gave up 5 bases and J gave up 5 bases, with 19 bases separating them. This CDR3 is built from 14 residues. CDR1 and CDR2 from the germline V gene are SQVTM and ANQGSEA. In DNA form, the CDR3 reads TGCAGCGTTAACCAGAAGGGACGGGTCCACGAGCAGTACTTC. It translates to CSVNQKGRVHEQYF.

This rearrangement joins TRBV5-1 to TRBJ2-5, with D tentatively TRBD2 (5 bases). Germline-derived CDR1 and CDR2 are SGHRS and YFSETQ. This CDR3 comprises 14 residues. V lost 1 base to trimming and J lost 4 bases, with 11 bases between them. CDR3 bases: TGCGCCAGCAGCTTGACCGGGATGCGAGAGACCCAGTACTTC. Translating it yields CASSLTGMRETQYF.

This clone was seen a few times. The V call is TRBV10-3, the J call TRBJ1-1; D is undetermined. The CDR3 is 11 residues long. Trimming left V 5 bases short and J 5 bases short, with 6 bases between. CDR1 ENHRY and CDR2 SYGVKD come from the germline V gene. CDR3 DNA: TGTGCCATCAGTAGCAAAACTGAAGCTTTCTTT. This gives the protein CAISSKTEAFF.

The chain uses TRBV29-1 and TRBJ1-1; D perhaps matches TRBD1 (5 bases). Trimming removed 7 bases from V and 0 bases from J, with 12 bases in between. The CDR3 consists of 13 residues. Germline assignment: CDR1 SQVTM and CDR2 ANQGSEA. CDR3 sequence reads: CSETGVMNTEAFF. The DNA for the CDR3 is TGCAGCGAAACGGGGGTCATGAACACTGAAGCTTTCTTT.

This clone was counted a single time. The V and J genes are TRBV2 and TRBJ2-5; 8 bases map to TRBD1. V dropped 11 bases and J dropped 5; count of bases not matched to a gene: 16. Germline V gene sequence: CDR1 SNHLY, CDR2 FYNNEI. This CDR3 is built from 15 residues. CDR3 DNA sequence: TGTGCCGGACGGGGGCAGGGGGCGCGGGGCGAGACCCAGTACTTC. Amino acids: CAGRGQGARGETQYF. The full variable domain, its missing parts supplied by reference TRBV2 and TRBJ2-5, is EPEVTQTPSHQVTQMGQEVILRCVPISNHLYFYWYRQILGQKVEFLVSFYNNEISEKSEIFDDQFSVERPDGSNFTLKIRSTKLEDSAMYFCAGRGQGARGETQYFGPGTRLLVL.

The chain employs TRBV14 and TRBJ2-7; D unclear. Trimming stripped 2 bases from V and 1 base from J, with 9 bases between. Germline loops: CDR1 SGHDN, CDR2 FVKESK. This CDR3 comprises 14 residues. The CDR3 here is CASSQLTHSYEQYF. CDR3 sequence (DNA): TGTGCCAGCAGCCAACTGACACATTCCTACGAGCAGTACTTC.

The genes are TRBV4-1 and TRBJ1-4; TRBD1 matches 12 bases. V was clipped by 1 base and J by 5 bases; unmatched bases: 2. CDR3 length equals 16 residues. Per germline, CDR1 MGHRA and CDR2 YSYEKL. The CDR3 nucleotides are TGCGCCAGCAGCCAAGCGGGGACAGGGGGCAATGAAAAACTGTTTTTT. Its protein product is CASSQAGTGGNEKLFF.

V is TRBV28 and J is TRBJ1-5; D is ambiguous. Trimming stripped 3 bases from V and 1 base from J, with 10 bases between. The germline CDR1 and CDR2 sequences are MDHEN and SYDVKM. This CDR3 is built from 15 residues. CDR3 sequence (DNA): TGTGCCAGCAGTTTCCGGATGTTGAGCAATCAGCCCCAGCATTTT. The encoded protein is CASSFRMLSNQPQHF.

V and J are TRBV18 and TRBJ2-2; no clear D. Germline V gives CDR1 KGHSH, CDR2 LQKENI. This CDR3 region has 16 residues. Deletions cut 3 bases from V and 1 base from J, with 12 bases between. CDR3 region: CASSPGFGENTGELFF. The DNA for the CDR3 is TGTGCCAGCTCACCCGGTTTTGGGGAGAACACCGGGGAGCTGTTTTTT.

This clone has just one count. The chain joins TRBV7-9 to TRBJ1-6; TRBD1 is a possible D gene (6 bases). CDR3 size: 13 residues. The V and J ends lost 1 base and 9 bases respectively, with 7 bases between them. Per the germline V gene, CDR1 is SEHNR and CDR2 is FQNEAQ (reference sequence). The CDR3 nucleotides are TGTGCCAGCAGCTTAGGGACAGTTTCACCCCTCCACTTT. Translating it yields CASSLGTVSPLHF.

CDR3 region: CASSLGLASTDTQYF. In DNA form, the CDR3 reads TGCGCCAGCAGCCTGGGACTAGCGAGCACAGATACGCAGTATTTT. The genes are TRBV5-1 and TRBJ2-3; 10 bases match TRBD2. Looked up from germline, CDR1 is SGHRS and CDR2 is YFSETQ. The J segment lost 0 bases and the V segment lost 4 bases, leaving 2 bases of the junction unmatched. The CDR3 is 15 residues long.

The CDR3 bases are TGTGCCAGCAGTCGTCCAGGGGGTGCGTATGGCTACACCTTC. Its translation: CASSRPGGAYGYTF. The rearrangement uses TRBV25-1 and TRBJ1-2; 7 positions agree with TRBD1. Germline lookup yields CDR1 MGHDK and CDR2 SYGVNS. The CDR3 runs 14 residues. Trimming removed 5 bases from V and 5 bases from J; junction bases left unmatched: 8.

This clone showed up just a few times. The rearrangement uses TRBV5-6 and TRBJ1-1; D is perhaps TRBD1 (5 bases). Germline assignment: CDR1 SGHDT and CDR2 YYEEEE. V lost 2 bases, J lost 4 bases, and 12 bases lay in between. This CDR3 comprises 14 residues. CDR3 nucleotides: TGTGCCAGCAGCTTTGGGGCTTGGAGCACTGAAGCTTTCTTT. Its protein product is CASSFGAWSTEAFF.

The CDR3 region is CASSPRQGEVDEQYF. The CDR3, as DNA: TGTGCCAGCTCACCGCGACAGGGGGAGGTGGACGAGCAGTACTTC. The rearrangement joins TRBV18 to TRBJ2-7, with 9 bases aligning to TRBD1. V dropped 3 bases and J dropped 5; count of bases not matched to a gene: 8. The germline CDR1 and CDR2 sequences are KGHSH and LQKENI. The CDR3 consists of 15 residues.